This T cell receptor (beta chain) derives from a study of cytomegalovirus exposure and HLA in healthy donors. The PCR had 60 Vbeta and 13 Jbeta primers. TCRdb's copy holds only in-frame clones and misses some; the assay was immunoSEQ multiplex PCR. The sample shows about 170,000 clones, about four fifths of them seen only once. From germline, CDR1 is SGDLS and CDR2 YYNGEE. The CDR3 runs to 13 residues. The V and J ends lost 0 bases and 10 bases, in that order; junction bases with no gene match: 3. Sequencing input: PBMCs. V is TRBV9 and J is TRBJ1-4; 7 bases are shared with TRBD1. This TCR was recovered from a girl aged 10 to 17 in good health and CMV-seropositive. CDR3 nucleotide sequence: TGTGCCAGCAGCGTAGTATCAGGGGGAAAACTGTTTTTT. Translation: CASSVVSGGKLFF.